This TCR beta chain was sequenced for a study of beta chain features in type 1 diabetes. The study, taken as a whole, reports: There was no resolution here of whether HLA type influences TCRB rearrangement. For Type 1 diabetes patients, all four CD4+ subsets carried TCRB CDR3s that were moderately but significantly shorter.

V shed 4 bases and J 4 bases; nucleotides not matched to a gene: 10. The CDR3 is 16 amino acids. Per the germline V gene, CDR1 is MNHEY and CDR2 is SMNVEV (reference sequence). Sequencing targeted expressed TCRB transcripts, as all isolated RNA had been reverse transcribed. Repertoires were generated with immunoSEQ multiplex PCR, while TCRdb's copy carries only in-frame clones and drops some. The data show around 280,000 clones, 15% seen once. One heparinised draw of blood, averaging roughly 110 mL, came from each donor. Post-sort purity exceeded 95% for all sorted populations. Concerning this clone: What it recognizes is unknown.

This receptor was obtained from a man aged 18-30 years with type 1 diabetes. The sample taken for sequencing was naive CD4+ T cells from blood. The chain couples TRBV27 to TRBJ2-7; 10 bases match TRBD2. The CDR3 loop is CASSSRLSGGRYEQYF. The DNA of the CDR3 is TGTGCCAGCAGTTCCCGCCTTAGCGGGGGGAGGTACGAGCAGTACTTC.